Given below is one T cell receptor beta chain in context. Its antigen remains unknown. 60 Vbeta and 13 Jbeta primers were used in PCR. Assay used: immunoSEQ multiplex PCR; TCRdb lists only in-frame clones, some missing. The sample carries about 160,000 clones, roughly 80% recorded once. This sample is drawn from a study of cytomegalovirus exposure and HLA in healthy donors. Study as a whole: There were roughly 110 million unique TCR beta sequences, drawn from roughly 200 million T cells, in an earlier analysis. There were some 380 genotyped donors. Of these, roughly 80% fell in the genetic ancestry cluster associated with self-reported Caucasian donors. Whole-study results and caveats: Researchers catalogued around 150 TCR beta chains as cytomegalovirus-associated. Common viral pathogens seemed to be connected with several of the most significant clusters, according to a later analysis.

Trimming removed 2 bases from V and 0 bases from J, with 22 bases in between. The CDR3 extends over 19 amino acids. In germline, CDR1 is SEHNR, CDR2 FQNEAQ (reference sequence). This rearrangement joins TRBV7-9 to TRBJ1-1, with a tentative D call TRBD1 (6 bases). What was sequenced was PBMCs. The receptor was derived from a man aged 50 to 59 in good health and CMV-seropositive. CDR3 nucleotide sequence: TGTGCCAGCAGCTTATGGCCCAACCCCACAGGGAACATGAACACTGAAGCTTTCTTT. It is translated as CASSLWPNPTGNMNTEAFF.